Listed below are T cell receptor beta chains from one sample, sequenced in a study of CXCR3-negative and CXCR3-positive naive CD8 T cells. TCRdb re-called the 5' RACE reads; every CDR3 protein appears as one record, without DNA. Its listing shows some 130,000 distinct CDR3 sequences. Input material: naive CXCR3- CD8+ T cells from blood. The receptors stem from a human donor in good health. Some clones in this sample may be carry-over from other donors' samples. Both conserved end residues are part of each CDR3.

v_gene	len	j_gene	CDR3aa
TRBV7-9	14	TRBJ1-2	CASSLVRSFYGYTF
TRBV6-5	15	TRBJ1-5	CASSQDRYSNQPQHF
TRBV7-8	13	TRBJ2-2	CASSLADVSELFF
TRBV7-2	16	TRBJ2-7	CASSVDLGLAVYEQYF
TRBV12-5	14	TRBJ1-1	CASGFQGSTTEAFF
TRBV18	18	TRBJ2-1	CASASRTKADFSYNEQFF
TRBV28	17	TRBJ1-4	CASSLTRPGLGDEKLFF
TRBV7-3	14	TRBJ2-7	CASSLNSGAREQYF
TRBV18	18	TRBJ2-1	CASSPGLAGDSSYNEQFF
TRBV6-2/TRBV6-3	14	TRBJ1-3	CASSYPGTGNTIYF
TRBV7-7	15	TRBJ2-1	CASSSGLADYNEQFF
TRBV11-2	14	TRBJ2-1	CATGTPSSYNEQFF
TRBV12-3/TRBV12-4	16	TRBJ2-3	CASSAPGLAVTDTQYF
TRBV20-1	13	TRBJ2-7	CSARGNLAYEQYF
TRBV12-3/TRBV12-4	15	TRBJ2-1	CASSLSGSLSNEQFF
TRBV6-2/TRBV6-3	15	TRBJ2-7	CASSSGTGEVYEQYF
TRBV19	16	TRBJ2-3	CASSPRTYLDTDTQYF
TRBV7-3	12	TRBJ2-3	CASSEAADTQYF
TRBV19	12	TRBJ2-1	CASSSRGPEQFF
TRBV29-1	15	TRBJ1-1	CSGLPGDSWNTEAFF
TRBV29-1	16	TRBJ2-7	CSGNAVGTEGSYEQYF
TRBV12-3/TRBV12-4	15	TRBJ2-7	CASSVSRDETYEQYF
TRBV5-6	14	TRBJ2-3	CASSFGVSTDTQYF
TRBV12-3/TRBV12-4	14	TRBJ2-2	CASIAEVNTGELFF
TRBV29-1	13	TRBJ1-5	CSVAPRPWQPQHF
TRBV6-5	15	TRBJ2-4	CASSPRELPKNIQYF
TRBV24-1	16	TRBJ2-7	CATSDFLSGRAYEQYF
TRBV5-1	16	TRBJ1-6	CASSLDGQGNNSPLHF
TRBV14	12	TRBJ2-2	CASRYTSGELFF
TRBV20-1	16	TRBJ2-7	CSAITTGVAIFHEQYF
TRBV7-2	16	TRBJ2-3	CASSLALAGVPDTQYF
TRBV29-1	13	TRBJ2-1	CSVLGGIYNEQFF
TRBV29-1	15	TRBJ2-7	CSVVVSGGFSYEQYF
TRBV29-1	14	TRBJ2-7	CSVVGRDRETEQYF
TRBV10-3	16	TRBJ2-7	CAISEASGEGSYEQYF
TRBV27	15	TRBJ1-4	CASRTRRDLDEKLFF
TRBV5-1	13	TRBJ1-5	CASSLAGNQPQHF
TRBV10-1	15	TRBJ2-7	CASSENRGPQYEQYF
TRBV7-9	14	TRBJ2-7	CASSLDRISYEQYF
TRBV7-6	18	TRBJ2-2	CASSLNLAGGLSTGELFF
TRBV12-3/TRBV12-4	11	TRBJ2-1	CASRTGVGQFF
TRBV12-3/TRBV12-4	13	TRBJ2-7	CASSLDLAGEQYF
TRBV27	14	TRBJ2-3	CASSLYGNTDTQYF
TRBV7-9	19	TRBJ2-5	CASSPKPSDKPLKGETQYF
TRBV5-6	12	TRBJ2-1	CASSLLGAVQFF
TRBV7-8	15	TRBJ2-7	CASSLVTGVLYEQYF
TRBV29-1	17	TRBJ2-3	CSADGRRDRGRTDTQYF
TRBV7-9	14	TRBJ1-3	CASSPNDMRNTIYF
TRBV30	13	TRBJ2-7	CAWSVQWGYEQYF
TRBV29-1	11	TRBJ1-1	CSVEVSVHAFF
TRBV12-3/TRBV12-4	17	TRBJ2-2	CASTFPWTGRGTGELFF
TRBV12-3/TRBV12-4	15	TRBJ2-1	CASSFPGAPYNEQFF
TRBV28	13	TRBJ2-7	CASSIELTYEQYF
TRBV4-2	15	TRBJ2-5	CASSQDQGEKETQYF
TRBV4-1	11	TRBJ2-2	CASSRGGELFF